The 25 T cell receptor beta chains below all came from one sample that was sequenced in a study of preoperative IRX-2 immunotherapy in early breast cancer. TCRdb's copy holds only in-frame clones and misses some; the assay was immunoSEQ multiplex PCR. The sample shows 30,000 to 45,000 clones, roughly four fifths of them seen only once. Described treatment: preoperative locoregional IRX-2 cytokine immunotherapy. The specimen was lymph node tissue, collected after IRX-2 immunotherapy. Every receptor here comes from a human donor with breast cancer.

This rearrangement joins TRBV6-8 to TRBJ1-2, with D unresolved. Trimming shortened V by 0 bases and J by 4 bases, and 12 bases separated the two germline ends. In germline, CDR1 is MNHGY, CDR2 SAAAGT. This CDR3 spans 15 amino acids. DNA of the CDR3: TGTGCCAGCAGTTACTCCAGTTACGCGGCCTATGGCTACACCTTC. This codes for CASSYSSYAAYGYTF.

This clone was observed a single time. V and J are TRBV5-1 and TRBJ1-3, with D possibly TRBD1 on 5 matching bases. Trimming stripped 1 base from V and 0 bases from J, with 8 bases between. Germline V gives CDR1 SGHRS, CDR2 YFSETQ. CDR3 length equals 15 residues. The chain's CDR3 is CASSLLGLSGNTIYF. DNA for the CDR3: TGCGCCAGCAGCTTGCTGGGGCTCTCTGGAAACACCATATATTTT.

This chain connects TRBV19 to TRBJ1-3; tentative D call: TRBD1 (6 bases). The germline CDR1 and CDR2 sequences are LNHDA and SQIVND (reference sequence). The germline V and J ends were trimmed by 6 bases and 0 bases, with 6 bases remaining between them. This CDR3 spans 13 amino acids. This chain's CDR3 is CASSRGSGNTIYF. CDR3 nucleotide sequence: TGTGCCAGTAGCAGGGGCTCTGGAAACACCATATATTTT.

The V and J genes are TRBV18 and TRBJ1-1, with no clear D. V shed 3 bases and J shed 5 bases, with 13 bases lying between them. The germline V gene has CDR1 KGHSH and CDR2 LQKENI. The CDR3 length is 14 residues. The CDR3 loop reads CASSPIGPRTEAFF. Written as DNA, the CDR3 is TGTGCCAGCTCACCTATCGGACCGAGGACTGAAGCTTTCTTT. The whole variable domain, filled in from reference TRBV18 and TRBJ1-1, reads NAGVMQNPRHLVRRRGQEARLRCSPMKGHSHVYWYRQLPEEGLKFMVYLQKENIIDESGMPKERFSAEFPKEGPSILRIQQVVRGDSAAYFCASSPIGPRTEAFFGQGTRLTVV.

The chain couples TRBV19 to TRBJ1-1; D call uncertain. Trimming took off 2 bases at V and 1 base at J, with 8 bases between the two ends. CDR3 length: 14 amino acids. The germline gives CDR1 LNHDA, CDR2 SQIVND (reference sequence). The CDR3 is CASSIMKENTEAFF. The DNA of the CDR3 is TGTGCCAGTAGTATAATGAAGGAGAACACTGAAGCTTTCTTT.

This chain uses TRBV28 with TRBJ1-2; 11 bases agree with TRBD1. The CDR3 is made up of 15 amino acids. The germline V gene encodes CDR1 MDHEN and CDR2 SYDVKM. Trimming at V came to 5 bases and at J to 4 bases, leaving 6 bases not matched to a gene. CDR3 in amino acids: CASSTRTGGAYGYTF. Here the CDR3 DNA reads TGTGCCAGCAGTACTCGGACAGGGGGCGCCTATGGCTACACCTTC.

The rearrangement joins TRBV6-8 to TRBJ2-7; 11 nucleotides match TRBD1. V gave up 2 bases and J gave up 4 bases; unmatched junction bases: 4. CDR1 and CDR2 (germline): MNHGY, SAAAGT. This CDR3 is 15 amino acids long. CDR3 DNA: TGTGCCAGCAGTTACGTAGGACAGGGGGCGTACGAGCAGTACTTC. Its translation: CASSYVGQGAYEQYF.

V usage is TRBV5-1 and J usage is TRBJ2-1, with TRBD2 identical over 7 bases. CDR1 is SGHRS, CDR2 YFSETQ, per germline. The CDR3 loop spans 15 amino acids. V was clipped by 4 bases and J by 5 bases; unmatched bases: 9. CDR3 DNA: TGCGCCAGCAGCCCTGGGGGAGGGGTGGACAATGAGCAGTTCTTC. Its translation is CASSPGGGVDNEQFF.

This chain links TRBV18 with TRBJ1-1; D remains ambiguous. Germline CDR1 is KGHSH and CDR2 is LQKENI. CDR3 length equals 13 residues. V was clipped by 4 bases and J by 1 base, with 7 bases between them. CDR3 DNA: TGTGCCAGCTCACTAGATTCGAACACTGAAGCTTTCTTT. It yields the protein CASSLDSNTEAFF.

J is TRBJ2-3 and V is TRBV11-3; the D call may be TRBD1 or TRBD2 (5 bases each). The CDR3 covers 16 residues. Germline CDR1 and CDR2: SGHNT and YENEEA. V gave up 6 bases and J gave up 2 bases, with 18 bases separating them. The DNA for the CDR3 is TGTGCCAGCAGGCCGGGGCCGGGTCCCTCCACAGATACGCAGTATTTT. This codes for CASRPGPGPSTDTQYF. Full variable domain (outside the CDR3, taken from reference TRBV11-3 and TRBJ2-3): EAGVVQSPRYKIIEKKQPVAFWCNPISGHNTLYWYLQNLGQGPELLIRYENEEAVDDSQLPKDRFSAERLKGVDSTLKIQPAELGDSAVYLCASRPGPGPSTDTQYFGPGTRLTVL.

The chain joins TRBV25-1 to TRBJ1-1; 7 nucleotides align to TRBD1. Germline CDR1 MGHDK, CDR2 SYGVNS. V shed 5 bases and J 5 bases; nucleotides not matched to a gene: 8. This CDR3 is 14 amino acids long. CDR3 protein: CASSSTGRGTEAFF. CDR3 coding DNA: TGTGCCAGCAGTTCGACAGGGCGGGGGACTGAAGCTTTCTTT.

This chain links TRBV5-1 with TRBJ1-2, with 7 bases that match TRBD1. V lost 3 bases to trimming and J lost 2 bases; unmatched junction nucleotides: 4. There are 14 residues in the CDR3. The germline V gene has CDR1 SGHRS and CDR2 YFSETQ. CDR3 loop: CASSSRDSNYGYTF. The CDR3, as DNA: TGCGCCAGCAGCTCAAGGGACAGCAACTATGGCTACACCTTC.

V is TRBV19 and J is TRBJ1-1; D gene ambiguous. V was cut by 4 bases and J by 6 bases, with 18 bases left in between. The CDR3 has 15 residues. Germline V gene lookup returns CDR1 LNHDA and CDR2 SQIVND (reference sequence). CDR3 protein: CASSSSGLHVAEAFF. CDR3 DNA: TGTGCCAGTAGTAGCTCCGGGCTGCATGTGGCTGAAGCTTTCTTT.

The rearrangement joins TRBV6-8 to TRBJ1-2; D possibly corresponds to TRBD1 (5 bases). This CDR3 spans 14 amino acids. CDR1 and CDR2 from the germline V gene are MNHGY and SAAAGT. V was pared by 4 bases and J by 1 base, with 10 bases between. The CDR3 spells CASSLDTFNYGYTF. The DNA for the CDR3 is TGTGCCAGCAGTTTGGACACCTTTAACTATGGCTACACCTTC.

This clone was counted a single time. The chain is built from TRBV19 and TRBJ1-1, with D possibly matching TRBD1 (6 bases). Looked up from germline, CDR1 is LNHDA and CDR2 is SQIVND (reference sequence). This CDR3 is built from 16 residues. With 5 bases removed from V and 3 bases from J, the gap between germline ends came to 19 bases. CDR3 nucleotide sequence: TGTGCCAGTAGTTTCCGCCTTACAGGGAGGCACACTGAAGCTTTCTTT. Protein sequence: CASSFRLTGRHTEAFF.

The V gene is TRBV30, the J gene TRBJ2-4, with 8 bases aligning to TRBD2. V was clipped by 2 bases and J by 0 bases; unmatched bases: 6. Germline V CDR1 and CDR2: GTSNPN, SVGIG (reference sequence). The CDR3 consists of 16 residues. The CDR3 sequence is CAWSLAGNIAKNIQYF. The CDR3 bases are TGTGCCTGGAGTTTAGCGGGGAATATAGCCAAAAACATTCAGTACTTC.

The V call is TRBV6-8, the J call TRBJ1-1; D is uncertain. Per germline, CDR1 MNHGY and CDR2 SAAAGT. V lost 5 bases and J 0 bases, leaving 10 bases between the germline ends. The CDR3 has 14 amino acids. The CDR3 DNA reads as TGTGCCAGCAGTATGGGCCTTTTGAACACTGAAGCTTTCTTT. It encodes CASSMGLLNTEAFF.

The chain links TRBV15 to TRBJ1-1; unclear D gene. This CDR3 comprises 15 residues. V lost 0 bases and J lost 1, with 9 bases in between. Germline-derived CDR1 and CDR2 are LNHNV and YYDKDF (reference sequence). The CDR3 reads CATSRDMFGNTEAFF. CDR3 bases: TGTGCCACCAGCAGAGATATGTTCGGGAACACTGAAGCTTTCTTT.

This clone was counted a single time. The rearrangement uses TRBV6-8 and TRBJ2-7, with a possible D match to TRBD1 (6 bases). V lost 4 bases and J 3 bases, leaving 25 bases between the germline ends. Germline assignment: CDR1 MNHGY and CDR2 SAAAGT. The CDR3 has 18 amino acids. DNA of the CDR3: TGTGCCAGCAGTTCTCCATTCACAGGGATGTCGGTTGTCTACGAGCAGTACTTC. Its translation is CASSSPFTGMSVVYEQYF.

This clone has only one observation. V is TRBV6-8 and J is TRBJ1-3, with 7 positions matching TRBD1. With 7 bases clipped from V and 4 bases from J, the junction kept 4 bases outside the gene matches. This CDR3 region has 13 residues. Germline V gene data show CDR1 as MNHGY and CDR2 as SAAAGT. The CDR3, as DNA: TGTGCCAGCACCGGGACAGCCGGAAACACCATATATTTT. Its protein is CASTGTAGNTIYF.

The gene calls are TRBV6-8 and TRBJ2-7; 9 positions agree with TRBD1. The CDR3 contains 15 residues. CDR1 is MNHGY, CDR2 SAAAGT, per germline. The ends lost 2 bases at V and 2 bases at J; junction bases unmatched: 4. The CDR3 loop reads CASSYPGQGTYEQYF. In nucleotides, the CDR3 is TGTGCCAGCAGTTACCCAGGACAGGGGACCTACGAGCAGTACTTC.

The chain has TRBV6-8 and TRBJ1-2; D unresolved. CDR3 length: 15 amino acids. Germline assignment: CDR1 MNHGY and CDR2 SAAAGT. V shed 1 base and J shed 2 bases, with 11 bases lying between them. The CDR3 DNA sequence: TGTGCCAGCAGTTACTACCCGGAAGGCAACTATGGCTACACCTTC. Its translation: CASSYYPEGNYGYTF.

The chain links TRBV5-1 to TRBJ2-7, with D tentatively TRBD1 (5 bases). The CDR3 has 15 amino acids. The V and J ends lost 0 bases and 0 bases respectively, with 10 bases between them. Germline loops: CDR1 SGHRS, CDR2 YFSETQ. CDR3 sequence reads: CASSLAGLSSYEQYF. The CDR3 bases are TGCGCCAGCAGCTTGGCAGGGTTATCCTCCTACGAGCAGTACTTC.

This clone appeared once. The rearrangement links TRBV28 to TRBJ2-6, with unresolved D. Trimming took 6 bases from V and 1 from J, leaving 10 bases between them. The CDR3 length is 15 residues. Germline V gene lookup returns CDR1 MDHEN and CDR2 SYDVKM. The CDR3 here is CASRRLTSGANVLTF. The CDR3 DNA follows: TGTGCCAGCAGAAGGTTAACGTCTGGGGCCAACGTCCTGACTTTC.

This chain links TRBV28 with TRBJ2-4, with TRBD1 matching 7 bases. Germline V lookup: CDR1 MDHEN, CDR2 SYDVKM. The CDR3 runs 14 residues. V gave up 4 bases and J gave up 5 bases; unmatched junction bases: 5. CDR3 amino acids: CASSSRDRQNIQYF. In nucleotides, the CDR3 is TGTGCCAGCAGTTCCCGGGACAGACAAAACATTCAGTACTTC.